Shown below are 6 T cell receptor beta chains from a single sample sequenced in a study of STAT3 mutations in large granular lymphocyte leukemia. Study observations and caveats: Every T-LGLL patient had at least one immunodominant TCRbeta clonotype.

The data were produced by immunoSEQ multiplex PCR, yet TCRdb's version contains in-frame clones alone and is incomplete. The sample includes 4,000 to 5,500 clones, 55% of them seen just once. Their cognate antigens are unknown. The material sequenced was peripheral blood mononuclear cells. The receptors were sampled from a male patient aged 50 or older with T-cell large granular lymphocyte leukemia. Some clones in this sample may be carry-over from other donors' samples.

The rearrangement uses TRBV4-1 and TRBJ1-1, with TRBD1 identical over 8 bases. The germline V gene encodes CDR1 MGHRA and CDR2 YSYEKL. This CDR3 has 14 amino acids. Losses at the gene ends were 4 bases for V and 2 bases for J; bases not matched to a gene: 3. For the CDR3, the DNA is TGCGCCAGCAGCCCGGGACAGGTAAACACTGAAGCTTTCTTT. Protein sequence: CASSPGQVNTEAFF.

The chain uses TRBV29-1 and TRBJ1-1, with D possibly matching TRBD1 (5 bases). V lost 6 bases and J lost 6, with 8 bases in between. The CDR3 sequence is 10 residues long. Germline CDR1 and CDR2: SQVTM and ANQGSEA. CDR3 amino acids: CSVGLPEAFF. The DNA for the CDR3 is TGCAGCGTGGGACTCCCTGAAGCTTTCTTT.

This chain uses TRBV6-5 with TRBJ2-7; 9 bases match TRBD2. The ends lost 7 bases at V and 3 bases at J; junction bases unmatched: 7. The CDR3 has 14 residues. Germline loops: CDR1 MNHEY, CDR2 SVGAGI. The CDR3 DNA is TGTGCCAGCACCGGGACTAGCAGATTCTACGAGCAGTACTTC. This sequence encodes CASTGTSRFYEQYF.

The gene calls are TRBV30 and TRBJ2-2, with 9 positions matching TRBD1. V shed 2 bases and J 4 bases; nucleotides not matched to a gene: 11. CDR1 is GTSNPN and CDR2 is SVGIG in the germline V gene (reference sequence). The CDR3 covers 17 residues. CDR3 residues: CAWSHRDRARGTGELFF. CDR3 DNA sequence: TGTGCCTGGAGTCACCGGGACAGGGCGCGAGGCACCGGGGAGCTGTTTTTT.

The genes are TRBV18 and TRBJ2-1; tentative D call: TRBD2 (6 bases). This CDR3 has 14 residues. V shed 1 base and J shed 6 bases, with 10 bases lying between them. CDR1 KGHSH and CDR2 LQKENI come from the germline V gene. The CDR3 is CASSPLETSNEQFF. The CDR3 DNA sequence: TGTGCCAGCTCACCACTCGAGACTAGCAATGAGCAGTTCTTC.

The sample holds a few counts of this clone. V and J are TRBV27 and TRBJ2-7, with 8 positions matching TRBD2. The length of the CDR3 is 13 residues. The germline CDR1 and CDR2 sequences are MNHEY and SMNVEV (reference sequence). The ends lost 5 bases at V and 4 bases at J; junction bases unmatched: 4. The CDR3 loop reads CASSPGGPYEQYF. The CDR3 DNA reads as TGTGCCAGCAGTCCGGGGGGGCCTTACGAGCAGTACTTC.